The 5 T cell receptor beta chains given below trace back to one sample, sequenced in a study of beta chain features in type 1 diabetes. Every bit of the isolated RNA underwent reverse transcription, so sequencing read expressed TCRB transcripts. The table came from immunoSEQ multiplex PCR; TCRdb's copy has only in-frame clones and leaves some out. The table records some 250,000 clones, 27% of them present only once. The sequenced material came from central memory CD4+ T cells from blood. Receptors originate from a man aged 25 to 40 in good health.

The rearrangement joins TRBV7-9 to TRBJ2-3, with D hard to call. Trimming removed 5 bases at V and 6 bases at J, with 15 bases between. The CDR3 has 14 residues. From germline, CDR1 is SEHNR and CDR2 FQNEAQ (reference sequence). As DNA, the CDR3 is TGTGCCAGCAGCCCCAACAGCCCGCCGGATACGCAGTATTTT. Translation gives CASSPNSPPDTQYF.

The rearrangement links TRBV10-3 to TRBJ1-2; D remains unclear. CDR3 length: 11 residues. The germline V gene encodes CDR1 ENHRY and CDR2 SYGVKD. Trimming removed 3 bases at V and 8 bases at J, with 7 bases between. The CDR3 reads CAISDGVGYTF. In DNA form, the CDR3 reads TGTGCCATCAGTGATGGGGTAGGCTACACCTTC.

This clone has more than one count but fewer than ten. The V gene is TRBV11-2, the J gene TRBJ2-3; 10 nucleotides line up with TRBD2. V lost 6 bases to trimming and J lost 3 bases; unmatched junction nucleotides: 15. Per germline, CDR1 SGHAT and CDR2 FQNNGV. The CDR3 has 18 amino acids. The CDR3, as DNA: TGTGCCAGCAGTCTGAGCGGGAGGGCCCTCGGGAGGACAGATACGCAGTATTTT. The encoded protein is CASSLSGRALGRTDTQYF.

There are many counts of this clone. V gene TRBV6-1 combines with J gene TRBJ1-4, with TRBD1 as a possible D gene (5 bases). The CDR3 spans 15 residues. V shed 4 bases and J shed 4 bases, with 13 bases lying between them. Germline loops: CDR1 MNHNS, CDR2 SASEGT. DNA for the CDR3: TGTGCCAGCAGTGCTAGGGGAAGCGGTAATGAAAAACTGTTTTTT. Protein: CASSARGSGNEKLFF.

The chain couples TRBV6-5 to TRBJ2-3; 7 positions agree with TRBD2. CDR1 and CDR2 (germline): MNHEY, SVGAGI. The CDR3 runs to 14 residues. V gave up 7 bases and J gave up 2 bases; unmatched junction bases: 6. CDR3 DNA: TGTGCCAGCACTGGAGCGGGGACCACAGATACGCAGTATTTT. The encoded protein is CASTGAGTTDTQYF.